The following is a T cell receptor beta chain sequence with its context. Germline V lookup: CDR1 SEHNR, CDR2 FQNEAQ (reference sequence). This CDR3 is 13 amino acids long. The germline V and J ends were trimmed by 1 base and 4 bases, with 7 bases remaining between them. This sample is drawn from a study of blood T cell repertoires in COVID-19. Study details: Samples representing acute and convalescent COVID-19 were sourced from the United States, Italy and Spain. T cells, B-cell-depleted T cells, or PBMCs provided the cDNA or gDNA that served as material.

Authors' analysis steps: Reference gene primer amplification in the assay estimated nucleated cell counts. Some clones are missing from TCRdb's copy, which holds only in-frame ones; the method was immunoSEQ multiplex PCR. The V and J calls and clone size are taken from that table; D and trimming were inferred from the DNA. The sample includes 55,000 to 75,000 clones, more than 85% of them seen just once. The origin of this receptor is a human donor with active COVID-19. The donor label of this sample is uncertain. The genes are TRBV7-9 and TRBJ1-2, with D hard to call. The sample comprised peripheral blood. CDR3 residues: CASSLESGYGYTF. CDR3 nucleotide sequence: TGTGCCAGCAGCTTAGAGTCAGGCTATGGCTACACCTTC.